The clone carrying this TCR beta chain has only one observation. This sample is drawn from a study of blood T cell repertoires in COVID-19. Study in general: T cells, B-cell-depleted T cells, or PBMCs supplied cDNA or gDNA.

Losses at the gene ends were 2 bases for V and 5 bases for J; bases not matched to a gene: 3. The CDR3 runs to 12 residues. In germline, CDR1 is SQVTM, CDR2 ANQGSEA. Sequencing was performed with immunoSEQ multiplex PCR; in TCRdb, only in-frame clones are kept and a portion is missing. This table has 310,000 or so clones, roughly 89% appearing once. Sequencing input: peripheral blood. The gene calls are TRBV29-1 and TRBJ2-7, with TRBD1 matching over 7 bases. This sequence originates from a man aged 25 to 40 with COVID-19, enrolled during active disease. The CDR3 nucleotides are TGCAGCGTTGAACAGGGGGTCGACGAGCAGTACTTC. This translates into CSVEQGVDEQYF.